This T cell receptor beta chain was retrieved from a study of vaccination effects on CD4 cells after COVID-19. To note about this clone: Its antigen is as yet unknown.

V was pared by 6 bases and J by 2 bases, with 4 bases of the junction left unmatched. Germline V lookup: CDR1 LGHNT, CDR2 FRNRAP. This CDR3 spans 15 amino acids. Profiling relied on immunoSEQ multiplex PCR, and the TCRdb table lists in-frame clones only, not all of them. The sample includes around 40,000 clones, around 80% of them seen just once. ViraFEST used viral peptide pools to expand antigen-specific CD4+ T cells before sequencing. Between days 9 and 10 of culture, CD4+ T cells were separated out. The individual was infected with SARS-CoV-2 between March and December 2020, as confirmed by PCR. The starting material was CD4+ T cells from PBMCs cultured with a peptide pool, obtained before COVID-19 vaccination. The gene calls are TRBV12-5 and TRBJ2-7, with 13 bases that match TRBD2. The TCR sequence derives from a human donor who had a prior SARS-CoV-2 infection. For the CDR3, the DNA is TGTGCTAGTGGCAGACTAGCGGGAGGTACCTACGAGCAGTACTTC. This sequence encodes CASGRLAGGTYEQYF.